This T cell receptor beta chain is from a study of breast tumors, draining lymph nodes, adjacent tissues. The germline V gene encodes CDR1 SNHLY and CDR2 FYNNEI. The V gene end was trimmed by 5 bases and the J gene end by 1 base; junction bases not matched to a gene: 4. This CDR3 spans 15 amino acids. As to this clonotype: Its cognate antigen is unknown.

TCRdb independently ran MiXCR on the multiplex PCR reads; one entry per CDR3 protein. The table records about 60,000 distinct CDR3 sequences, around 60% of them present only once. General study findings and limits: Tumors had less TCR diversity than lymph nodes, more than nontumor tissue. The data were judged consistent with most tumor T cells coming from lymph node and expanding in tumor.

The sample consisted of breast tumor tissue. The J gene is TRBJ2-5, the V gene TRBV2; 10 bases line up with TRBD2. This sequence was found in a female donor with breast cancer. Some clones in this sample may be carry-over from other donors' samples. CDR3 amino acids: CASSSTSGAQETQYF. The CDR3 region has the DNA TGTGCCAGCAGTTCCACTAGCGGGGCCCAAGAGACCCAGTACTTC.